The clone carrying this T cell receptor beta chain was counted a few times. No antigen is known for it. TCRdb redid the calling of the RT-PCR reads with MiXCR, one entry per CDR3 protein. The table records hundreds of thousands of distinct CDR3 sequences, roughly 14% of them present only once. This sample is drawn from a study of response to subunit inactivated influenza vaccine. General study results and limits: After each seasonal influenza vaccination, few new T cells are recruited, the authors suggested.

The CDR3 extends over 14 amino acids. Germline V CDR1 and CDR2: KGHSH, LQKENI. V was trimmed by 3 bases and J by 3 bases, leaving 12 bases between them. This receptor was identified in a man aged 45-65 years who received an inactivated influenza vaccine. V gene TRBV18 combines with J gene TRBJ2-7; no firm D call. The sequencing used PBMCs from blood, collected 12 days after vaccination. This chain's CDR3 is CASSPSGVDYEQYF. Written as DNA, the CDR3 is TGTGCCAGCTCACCCAGTGGGGTCGACTACGAGCAGTACTTC.